Ten or more counts support the clone carrying this T cell receptor (beta chain). Its antigen remains unidentified. Amplification of TCR beta CDR3 regions was performed using RNA transcripts as template. Carried out on the TCR CDR3, a first-round RT-PCR used the HTBI primer set. TCRdb processed the multiplex PCR reads anew with MiXCR; each CDR3 protein has one entry. The table includes some 600,000 distinct CDR3 sequences, more than 11% detected once. This entry comes from a study of T cells in Graves' hyperthyroidism and ophthalmopathy. Clinicians diagnosed patients from clinical symptoms, serum thyroxine and TRAb, thyroid ultrasound and orbital computed tomography. Study findings and constraints: Peripheral blood also featured most of the thyroid clonotypes expanded above 0.001.

The length of the CDR3 is 16 residues. Germline CDR1 is LNHDA and CDR2 is SQIVND (reference sequence). V dropped 8 bases and J dropped 2; count of bases not matched to a gene: 11. The chain has TRBV19 and TRBJ1-5; 8 bases line up with TRBD1. This receptor was obtained from a woman aged 30 to 39 with Graves' hyperthyroidism that later progressed to Graves' ophthalmopathy. Input material: blood. The CDR3 DNA reads as TGTGCCAGTCAAGATCAGGGGGCGTTCGGCAATCAGCCCCAGCATTTT. Its translation is CASQDQGAFGNQPQHF.